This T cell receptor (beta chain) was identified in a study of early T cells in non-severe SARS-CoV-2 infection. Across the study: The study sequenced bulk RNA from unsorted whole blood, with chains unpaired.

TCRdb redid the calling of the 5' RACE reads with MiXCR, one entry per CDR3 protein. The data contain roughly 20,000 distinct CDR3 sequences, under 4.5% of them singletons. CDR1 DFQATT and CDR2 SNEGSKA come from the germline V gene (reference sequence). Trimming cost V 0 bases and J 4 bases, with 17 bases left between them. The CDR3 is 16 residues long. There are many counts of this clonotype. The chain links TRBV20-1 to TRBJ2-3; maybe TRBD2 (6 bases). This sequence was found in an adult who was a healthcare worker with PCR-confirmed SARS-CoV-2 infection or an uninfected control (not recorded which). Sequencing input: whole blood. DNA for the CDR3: TGCAGTGCTAGAGATCTGAGGACTATGGGCTCAGATACGCAGTATTTT. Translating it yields CSARDLRTMGSDTQYF.